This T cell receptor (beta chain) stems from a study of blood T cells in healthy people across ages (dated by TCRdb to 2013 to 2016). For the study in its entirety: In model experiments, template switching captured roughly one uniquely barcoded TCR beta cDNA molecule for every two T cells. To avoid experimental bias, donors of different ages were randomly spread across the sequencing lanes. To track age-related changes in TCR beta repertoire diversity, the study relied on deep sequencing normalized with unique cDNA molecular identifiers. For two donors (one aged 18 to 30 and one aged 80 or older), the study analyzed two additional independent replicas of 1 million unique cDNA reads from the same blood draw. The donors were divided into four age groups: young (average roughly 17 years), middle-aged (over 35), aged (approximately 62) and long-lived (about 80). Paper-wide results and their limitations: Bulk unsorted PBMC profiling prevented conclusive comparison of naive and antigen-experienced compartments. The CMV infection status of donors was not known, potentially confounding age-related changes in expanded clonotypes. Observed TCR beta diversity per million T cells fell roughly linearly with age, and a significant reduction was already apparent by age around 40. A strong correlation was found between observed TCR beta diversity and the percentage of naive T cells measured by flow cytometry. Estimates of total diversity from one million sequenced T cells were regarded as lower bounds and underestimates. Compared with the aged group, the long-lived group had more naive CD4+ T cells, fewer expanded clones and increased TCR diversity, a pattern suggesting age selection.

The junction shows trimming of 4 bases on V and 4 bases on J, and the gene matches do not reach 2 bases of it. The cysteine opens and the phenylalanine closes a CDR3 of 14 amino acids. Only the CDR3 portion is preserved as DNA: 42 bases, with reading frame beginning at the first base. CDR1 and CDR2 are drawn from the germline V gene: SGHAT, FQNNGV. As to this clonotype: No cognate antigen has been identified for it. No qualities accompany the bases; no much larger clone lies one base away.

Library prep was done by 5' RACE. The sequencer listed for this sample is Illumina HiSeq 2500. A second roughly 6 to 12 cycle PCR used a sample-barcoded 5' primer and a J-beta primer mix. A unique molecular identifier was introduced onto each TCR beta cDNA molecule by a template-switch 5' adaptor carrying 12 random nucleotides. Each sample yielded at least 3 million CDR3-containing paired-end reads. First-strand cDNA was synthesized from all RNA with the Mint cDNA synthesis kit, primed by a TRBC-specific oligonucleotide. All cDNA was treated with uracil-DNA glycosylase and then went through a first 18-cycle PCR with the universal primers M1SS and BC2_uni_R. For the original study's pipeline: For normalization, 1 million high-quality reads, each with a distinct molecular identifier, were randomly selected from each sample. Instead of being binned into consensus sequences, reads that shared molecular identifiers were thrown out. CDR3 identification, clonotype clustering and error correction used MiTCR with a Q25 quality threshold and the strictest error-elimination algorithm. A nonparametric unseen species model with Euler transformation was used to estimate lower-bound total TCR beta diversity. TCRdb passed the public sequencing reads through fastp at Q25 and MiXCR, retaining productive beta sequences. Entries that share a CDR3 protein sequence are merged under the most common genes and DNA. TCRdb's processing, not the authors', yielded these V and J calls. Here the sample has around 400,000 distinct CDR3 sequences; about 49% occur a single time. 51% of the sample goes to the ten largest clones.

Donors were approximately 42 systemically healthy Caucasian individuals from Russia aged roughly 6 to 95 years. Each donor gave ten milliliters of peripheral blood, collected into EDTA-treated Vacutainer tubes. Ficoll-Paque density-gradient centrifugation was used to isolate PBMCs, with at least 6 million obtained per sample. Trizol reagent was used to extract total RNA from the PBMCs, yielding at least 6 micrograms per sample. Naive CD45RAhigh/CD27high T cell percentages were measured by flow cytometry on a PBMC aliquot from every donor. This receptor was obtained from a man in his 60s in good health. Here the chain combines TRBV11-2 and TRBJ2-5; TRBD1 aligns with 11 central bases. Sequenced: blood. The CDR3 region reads CASSSGQGAETQYF. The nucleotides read TGTGCCAGCAGCTCTGGACAGGGGGCAGAGACCCAGTACTTC.